This T cell receptor (beta chain) was found in a study of regulatory T cells in long-lasting Graves disease. The study's findings and limits: Persistent disease preferred TRBV28, TRBJ1-2 and TRBJ2-5; new disease, TRBV20-1 and TRBJ2-1.

Germline assignment: CDR1 LGHDT and CDR2 YNNKEL (reference sequence). The CDR3 extends over 15 amino acids. Time point specified: newly diagnosed GD, antithyroid drugs for less than 3 months. The TCR library was prepared using RNA isolated from PBMCs. Graves' disease diagnoses followed American Thyroid Association guidelines. Comments on this clonotype: Its antigen is still unknown. The germline gene is not matched at one end of the junction; a read error may be the cause.

Building of the TCR beta libraries involved iRepertoire HTBI primers and Arm-PCR of CDR3 regions. Each CDR3 protein gets one entry after TCRdb re-called the multiplex PCR reads with MiXCR. The table lists 400,000 to 500,000 distinct CDR3 sequences, more than 13% of them singletons. The same data also went into a second study, on T cells in Graves' hyperthyroidism and ophthalmopathy.

The receptor's source is a woman aged 30 to 39 with Graves disease. This sequence joins TRBV3-1 and TRBJ2-3; the match to TRBD2 covers 8 bases. This specimen was peripheral blood mononuclear cells (PBMCs), taken at new diagnosis, from a patient treated with antithyroid drugs. CDR3 amino acids: CASSQDGTSYDTRYF. The DNA of the CDR3 is TGTGCCAGCAGCCAAGATGGGACTAGTTATGATACGCGGTATTTT.